This TCR beta chain was sequenced during a study of T cell repertoires in cytomegalovirus infection. Background on the study: Public TCR beta signatures indicated both CMV infection and matching HLA type.

Trimming pared 4 bases from V and 8 bases from J, leaving 9 bases between. Looked up from germline, CDR1 is SGHTA and CDR2 is FQGNSA. The length of the CDR3 is 13 residues. One entry per CDR3 protein results from TCRdb running MiXCR on the reads. The sample holds roughly 350,000 distinct CDR3 sequences; about 35% are singletons and the top ten take roughly 14%. Regarding the study as a whole: Totalled public TCR beta family frequency picked out people who carried CMV plus the relevant HLA. Dominating the ex vivo response were TCR beta clonotypes that were CMV-specific and HLA-C-restricted.

This clonotype showed up many times. What it recognizes is unknown. The gene calls are TRBV7-2 and TRBJ1-6; D remains unclear. The clonotype originates from a human donor in good health (CMV status not recorded). Some clones in this sample may be carry-over from other donors' samples. The sample in question was cultured PBMCs, obtained from culture after CMV antigen stimulation. CDR3 region: CASSSGRDSPLHF. The CDR3 DNA is TGTGCCAGCAGCTCCGGGAGGGATTCACCCCTCCACTTT.